This T cell receptor (beta chain) was found in a study of CD4 T cells in relation to SARS-CoV-2 and coronaviruses. Study at large: PBMCs were cultured with antigen for approximately nine days before TCR beta sequencing. Study outcomes and limitations: SARS-CoV-2-driven expansion was significantly weaker in crossreactive than monoreactive clones. Each donor contributed either pre-pandemic or post-infection samples, not both.

Repertoires were generated with immunoSEQ multiplex PCR, while TCRdb's copy carries only in-frame clones and drops some. The top ten clones hold roughly a fifth of a sample with some 23,000 clones, around 80% of them seen once. CD4+ T cells from unexposed donors were obtained before the COVID-19 pandemic (2011-2018). Isolation of CD4+ T cells took place after about 9 days in culture. Cells permitting, SARS-CoV-2 S/N and four cold-coronavirus spikes were tested on unexposed-donor CD4+ T cells. Worth noting for this clone: Its matching antigen is unknown.

Germline V gene data show CDR1 as SNHLY and CDR2 as FYNNEI. The CDR3 covers 14 residues. Trimming stripped 4 bases from V and 1 base from J, with 7 bases between. J is TRBJ2-2 and V is TRBV2, with unresolved D. Sequenced material: CD4+ T cells from PBMCs, cultured in vitro. This sequence was found in a human donor in good health. This CDR3 reads CASSGHLNTGELFF. The CDR3 DNA reads as TGTGCCAGCAGTGGACACTTGAACACCGGGGAGCTGTTTTTT.